This T cell receptor (beta chain) is drawn from a study of glioma-infiltrating T cells. V was clipped by 7 bases and J by 1 base, with 10 bases between them. CDR3 length: 12 amino acids. Germline assignment: CDR1 SQVTM and CDR2 ANQGSEA. Using RNA template, CDR3s of TCR alpha and beta were amplified with iRepertoire arm-PCR. TCRdb analysed the multiplex PCR reads with MiXCR anew, one entry per CDR3 protein. The sample holds under 150,000 distinct CDR3 sequences, more than 20% seen once. Sequences were obtained from glioma tissue, nonneoplastic brain tissue, or PBMCs (not recorded which). This chain joins TRBV29-1 and TRBJ1-1, with D possibly matching TRBD1 (6 bases). This receptor was identified in a human donor with low-grade glioma or glioblastoma, undergoing nonglioma brain surgery, or in good health (not recorded which). The chain's CDR3 is CSADSWNTEAFF. As DNA, the CDR3 is TGCAGCGCGGACAGCTGGAACACTGAAGCTTTCTTT.